This T cell receptor beta chain was obtained from a study of molecular identifiers for immune sequencing clone quantification. Bulk TCR library preparation followed previously described methods with listed TCR primers. TCRdb independently ran MiXCR on the PCR reads; one entry per CDR3 protein. The data contain about 640,000 distinct CDR3 sequences, roughly 21% of them singletons. This CDR3 contains 15 residues. Germline CDR1 reads LNHDA; CDR2 reads SQIVND (reference sequence). Trimming pared 3 bases from V and 0 bases from J, leaving 12 bases between. The sequenced sample consisted of naive CD8+ T cells from blood, with Jurkat cell RNA spiked in. Subset: FACS-sorted CD8+CD4-CCR7+CD45RA+ naive T cells. This clonotype was sampled from a human donor in good health. Some libraries in this study had Jurkat cell RNA spiked in. The chain couples TRBV19 to TRBJ2-7; no clear D. CDR3 bases: TGTGCCAGTAGTATCTCCCAGGCGGCCTCCTACGAGCAGTACTTC. It is translated as CASSISQAASYEQYF.